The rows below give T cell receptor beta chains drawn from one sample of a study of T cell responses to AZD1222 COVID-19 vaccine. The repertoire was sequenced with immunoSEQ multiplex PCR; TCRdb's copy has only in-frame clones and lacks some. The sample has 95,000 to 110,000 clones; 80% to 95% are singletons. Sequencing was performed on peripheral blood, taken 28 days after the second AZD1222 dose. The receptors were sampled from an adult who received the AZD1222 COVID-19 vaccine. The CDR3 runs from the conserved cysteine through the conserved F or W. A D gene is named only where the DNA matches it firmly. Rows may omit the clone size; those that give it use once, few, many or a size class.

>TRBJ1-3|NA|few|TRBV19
CASSERSSGNTIYF
TGTGCCAGTAGTGAAAGGAGCTCTGGAAACACCATATATTTT
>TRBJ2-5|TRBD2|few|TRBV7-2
CASSLRGRTETQYF
TGTGCCAGCAGCTTACGCGGGAGAACGGAGACCCAGTACTTC
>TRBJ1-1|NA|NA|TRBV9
CASSSNIGSPNTEAFF
TGTGCCAGCAGCAGTAATATAGGCAGTCCGAACACTGAAGCTTTCTTT
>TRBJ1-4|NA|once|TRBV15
CATSKIGQPTNEKLFF
TGTGCCACCAGCAAAATAGGGCAACCAACTAATGAAAAACTGTTTTTT
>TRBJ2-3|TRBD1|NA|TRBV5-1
CASSLGTGRADTQYF
TGCGCCAGCAGCTTGGGGACAGGGAGAGCAGATACGCAGTATTTT
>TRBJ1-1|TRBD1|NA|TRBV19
CASSPQGENTEAFF
TGTGCCAGTAGTCCCCAGGGGGAGAACACTGAAGCTTTCTTT
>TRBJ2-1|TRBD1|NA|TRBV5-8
CASSLGDRVYNEQFF
TGTGCCAGCAGCTTGGGGGACAGGGTCTACAATGAGCAGTTCTTC
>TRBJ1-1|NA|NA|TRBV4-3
CASSPELMNTEAFF
TGCGCCAGCAGCCCGGAGCTGATGAACACTGAAGCTTTCTTT
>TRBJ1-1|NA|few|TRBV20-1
CSAFKNTEAFF
TGCAGTGCTTTTAAGAACACTGAAGCTTTCTTT
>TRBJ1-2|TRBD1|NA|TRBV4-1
CASSLDRAGSYTF
TGCGCCAGCAGCCTGGACAGGGCGGGAAGCTACACCTTC
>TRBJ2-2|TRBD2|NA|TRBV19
CASSPGTSGKRYTGELFF
TGTGCCAGTAGTCCTGGGACTAGCGGGAAGAGGTACACCGGGGAGCTGTTTTTT
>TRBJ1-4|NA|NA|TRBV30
CAWLQDSSGEKLFF
TGTGCCTGGCTACAGGACTCGTCGGGCGAAAAACTGTTTTTT
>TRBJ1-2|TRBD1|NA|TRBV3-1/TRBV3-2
CASSPLTGGARGYTF
TGTGCCAGCAGCCCGCTAACAGGGGGCGCGAGGGGCTACACCTTC
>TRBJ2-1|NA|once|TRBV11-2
CASSLTGIPGGYNEQFF
TGTGCCAGCAGCTTAACGGGGATCCCTGGGGGCTACAATGAGCAGTTCTTC
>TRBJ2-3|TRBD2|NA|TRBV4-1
CASSPGTSGGASVATQYF
TGCGCCAGCAGCCCCGGGACTAGCGGGGGGGCCTCAGTAGCTACGCAGTATTTT
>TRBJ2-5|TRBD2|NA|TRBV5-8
CASSLRRGGRETQYF
TGTGCCAGCAGCTTGCGGCGGGGGGGCCGAGAGACCCAGTACTTC
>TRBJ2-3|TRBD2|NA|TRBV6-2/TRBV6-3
CASSSRRGGPEDTQYF
TGTGCCAGCAGTTCCCGTCGGGGGGGCCCAGAAGATACGCAGTATTTT
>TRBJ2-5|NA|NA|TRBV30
CASGREETQYF
TGTGCCTCCGGACGTGAAGAGACCCAGTACTTC
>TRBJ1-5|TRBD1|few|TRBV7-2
CASSITGTEKNQPQHF
TGTGCCAGCAGCATAACCGGGACAGAAAAAAATCAGCCCCAGCATTTT
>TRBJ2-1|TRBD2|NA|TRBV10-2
CASNRGGLYNEQFF
TGCGCCAGCAACCGGGGGGGGCTCTACAATGAGCAGTTCTTC
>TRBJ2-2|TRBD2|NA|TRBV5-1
CASSSRGTEVAGELFF
TGCGCCAGCAGCTCGCGGGGGACGGAGGTAGCCGGGGAGCTGTTTTTT
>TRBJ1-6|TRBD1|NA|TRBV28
CASSPGTGRSPLHF
TGTGCCAGCAGTCCAGGGACAGGCAGATCACCCCTCCACTTT
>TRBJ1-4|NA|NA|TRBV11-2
CASSPRGLRGTNEKLFF
TGTGCCAGCAGCCCCCGAGGACTAAGGGGTACTAATGAAAAACTGTTTTTT
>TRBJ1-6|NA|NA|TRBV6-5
CASSPPGHRYSPLHF
TGTGCCAGCAGTCCCCCGGGACATAGATATTCACCCCTCCACTTT
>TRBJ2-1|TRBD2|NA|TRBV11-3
CASSSRLAGGKEQFF
TGTGCCAGCAGCTCCCGTCTAGCGGGAGGCAAGGAGCAGTTCTTC
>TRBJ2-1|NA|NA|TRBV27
CASSFMLATYNEQFF
TGTGCCAGCAGTTTTATGCTAGCGACCTACAATGAGCAGTTCTTC
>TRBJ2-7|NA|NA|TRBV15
CATSRDRQSYEQYF
TGTGCCACCAGCAGAGATCGGCAAAGCTACGAGCAGTACTTC
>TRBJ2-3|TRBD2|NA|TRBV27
CASSFAGAGGPDTQYF
TGTGCCAGCAGTTTCGCAGGAGCGGGGGGGCCAGATACGCAGTATTTT
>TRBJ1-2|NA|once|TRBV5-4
CASSLGGRDRGYTF
TGTGCCAGCAGCTTGGGGGGCAGGGATCGTGGCTACACCTTC
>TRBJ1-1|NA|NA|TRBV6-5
CASSLGRTEAFF
TGTGCCAGCAGTTTGGGGAGAACTGAAGCTTTCTTT
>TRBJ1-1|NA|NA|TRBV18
CASSPPSPGLNTEAFF
TGTGCCAGCTCCCCTCCTAGTCCAGGACTGAACACTGAAGCTTTCTTT
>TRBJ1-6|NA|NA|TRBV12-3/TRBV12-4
CASSSRNSPLHF
TGTGCCAGCAGCTCCAGGAATTCACCCCTCCACTTT
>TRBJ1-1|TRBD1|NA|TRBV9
CASSGGQGNEAFF
TGTGCCAGCAGCGGTGGACAGGGGAATGAAGCTTTCTTT
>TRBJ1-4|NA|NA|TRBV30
CAWSPLGEKLFF
TGTGCCTGGAGCCCCTTGGGTGAAAAACTGTTTTTT
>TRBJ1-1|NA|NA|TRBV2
CASSEQGSTEAFF
TGTGCCAGCAGTGAACAGGGGAGCACTGAAGCTTTCTTT
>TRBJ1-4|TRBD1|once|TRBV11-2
CASSDLRTGDEKLFF
TGTGCCAGCAGCGATTTGAGGACAGGGGATGAAAAACTGTTTTTT
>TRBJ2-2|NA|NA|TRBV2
CASSYFAGELFF
TGTGCCAGCAGTTATTTCGCCGGGGAGCTGTTTTTT
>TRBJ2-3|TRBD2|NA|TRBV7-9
CASSSPNLAGGTDTQYF
TGTGCCAGCAGCTCGCCCAATCTAGCGGGGGGAACAGATACGCAGTATTTT
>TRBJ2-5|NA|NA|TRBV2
CASSASRAGETQYF
TGTGCCAGCAGTGCTTCTCGGGCCGGGGAGACCCAGTACTTC
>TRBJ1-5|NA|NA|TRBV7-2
CASSLDPPGRPNQPQHF
TGTGCCAGCAGCTTAGACCCGCCGGGTAGGCCTAATCAGCCCCAGCATTTT
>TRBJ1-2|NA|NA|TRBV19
CASGGFPGYTF
TGTGCCAGCGGGGGGTTCCCAGGCTACACCTTC
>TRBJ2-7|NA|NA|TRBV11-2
CASSYTGTGYEQYF
TGTGCCAGCAGCTACACCGGGACTGGCTACGAGCAGTACTTC
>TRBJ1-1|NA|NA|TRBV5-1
CASSLAGGPSTEAFF
TGCGCCAGCAGCTTGGCCGGGGGGCCCAGCACTGAAGCTTTCTTT
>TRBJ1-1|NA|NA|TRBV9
CASSVDPPGHGGTEAFF
TGTGCCAGCAGCGTAGATCCCCCAGGGCATGGGGGCACTGAAGCTTTCTTT
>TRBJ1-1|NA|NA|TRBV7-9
CASSSPAPWGNGEAFF
TGTGCCAGCAGCTCACCGGCCCCCTGGGGGAATGGTGAAGCTTTCTTT
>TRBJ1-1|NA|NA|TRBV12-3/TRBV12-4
CASSLGGEAFF
TGTGCCAGCAGTTTAGGGGGCGAAGCTTTCTTT
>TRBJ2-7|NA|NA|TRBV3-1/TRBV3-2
CASSPPGAIAYEQYF
TGTGCCAGCAGCCCCCCCGGGGCCATCGCCTACGAGCAGTACTTC
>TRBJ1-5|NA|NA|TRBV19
CASTPFPGGAQPQHF
TGTGCCAGTACCCCCTTTCCGGGGGGGGCGCAGCCCCAGCATTTT
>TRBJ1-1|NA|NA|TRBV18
CASSPPYGANTEAFF
TGTGCCAGCTCACCACCGTATGGGGCGAACACTGAAGCTTTCTTT
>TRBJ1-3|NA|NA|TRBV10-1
CASSERVGGNTIYF
TGCGCCAGCAGTGAGAGGGTCGGTGGAAACACCATATATTTT
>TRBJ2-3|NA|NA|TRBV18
CASSPVMKDTQYF
TGTGCCAGCTCACCAGTTATGAAAGATACGCAGTATTTT
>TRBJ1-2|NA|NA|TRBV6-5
CASTPDLYGYTF
TGTGCCAGCACCCCCGACCTCTATGGCTACACCTTC
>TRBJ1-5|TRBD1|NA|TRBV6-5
CASKLTGDQPQHF
TGTGCCAGCAAACTGACAGGGGATCAGCCCCAGCATTTT
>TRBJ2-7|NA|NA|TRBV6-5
CASSYSDSSYEQYF
TGTGCCAGCAGTTACTCTGACAGTTCCTACGAGCAGTACTTC
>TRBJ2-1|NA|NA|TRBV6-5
CASNRGGNYNEQFF
TGTGCCAGCAACAGGGGAGGAAACTACAATGAGCAGTTCTTC
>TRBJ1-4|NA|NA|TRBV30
CAWEGGYEKLFF
TGTGCCTGGGAGGGGGGCTATGAAAAACTGTTTTTT
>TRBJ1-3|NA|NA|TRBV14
CASSQQVSGNTIYF
TGTGCCAGCAGCCAACAAGTTTCTGGAAACACCATATATTTT
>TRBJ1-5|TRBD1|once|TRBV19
CASSIGDRGLIQPQHF
TGTGCCAGTAGTATCGGTGACAGGGGGTTAATACAGCCCCAGCATTTT
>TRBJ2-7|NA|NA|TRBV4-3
CASSQRPGSSYEQYF
TGCGCCAGCAGCCAACGTCCGGGTTCATCCTACGAGCAGTACTTC